Listed below are T cell receptor beta chains from one sample, sequenced in a study of cytomegalovirus exposure and HLA in healthy donors. Repertoires were generated with immunoSEQ multiplex PCR, while TCRdb's copy carries only in-frame clones and drops some. The sample holds some 60,000 clones, approximately 80% seen once. Sequencing was done on a sample of PBMCs. Every receptor here comes from a woman in her thirties or forties in good health and CMV-seronegative. The CDR3 runs from the conserved cysteine through the conserved F or W. A D gene is named only where the DNA matches it firmly. Not all rows give a size; the values are once, few, many and, for expanded clones, a class.

v_gene: TRBV4-1
abundance: once
j_gene: TRBJ2-1
d_gene: TRBD2
CDR3aa: CASSQDTYSGSPDEQFF
CDR3nt: TGCGCCAGCAGCCAAGATACATACAGCGGGAGCCCCGATGAGCAGTTCTTC

v_gene: TRBV5-1
abundance: .
j_gene: TRBJ2-1
d_gene: .
CDR3aa: CASSPGGPYNEQFF
CDR3nt: TGCGCCAGCAGCCCCGGAGGACCTTACAATGAGCAGTTCTTC

v_gene: TRBV18
abundance: .
j_gene: TRBJ2-5
d_gene: .
CDR3aa: CASSVHRQETQYF
CDR3nt: TGTGCCAGCTCAGTACACCGACAAGAGACCCAGTACTTC

v_gene: TRBV7-9
abundance: .
j_gene: TRBJ2-3
d_gene: TRBD2
CDR3aa: CASSHVTSGRSYADTQYF
CDR3nt: TGTGCCAGCAGCCACGTCACTAGCGGGAGATCGTACGCAGATACGCAGTATTTT

v_gene: TRBV19
abundance: few
j_gene: TRBJ2-1
d_gene: .
CDR3aa: CASSGQGGEQFF
CDR3nt: TGTGCCAGTAGTGGCCAGGGAGGTGAGCAGTTCTTC

v_gene: TRBV5-1
abundance: few
j_gene: TRBJ1-5
d_gene: .
CDR3aa: CASSPGGNQPQHF
CDR3nt: TGCGCCAGCAGCCCAGGGGGCAATCAGCCCCAGCATTTT

v_gene: TRBV29-1
abundance: .
j_gene: TRBJ2-4
d_gene: .
CDR3aa: CSVRTRLAKNIQYF
CDR3nt: TGCAGCGTCCGCACTAGATTAGCCAAAAACATTCAGTACTTC

v_gene: TRBV11-2
abundance: .
j_gene: TRBJ2-3
d_gene: .
CDR3aa: CASAESRDTQYF
CDR3nt: TGTGCCAGCGCGGAAAGCCGAGATACGCAGTATTTT

v_gene: TRBV4-3
abundance: few
j_gene: TRBJ1-2
d_gene: TRBD1
CDR3aa: CASSQRTGYDYGYTF
CDR3nt: TGCGCCAGCAGCCAGAGGACAGGGTACGACTATGGCTACACCTTC

v_gene: TRBV4-1
abundance: once
j_gene: TRBJ2-1
d_gene: .
CDR3aa: CASSHLPGVGNEQFF
CDR3nt: TGCGCCAGCAGCCATCTCCCGGGAGTAGGGAATGAGCAGTTCTTC

v_gene: TRBV19
abundance: .
j_gene: TRBJ1-1
d_gene: .
CDR3aa: CASSIEFSAGDEAFF
CDR3nt: TGTGCCAGTAGTATAGAATTTTCGGCAGGTGATGAAGCTTTCTTT

v_gene: TRBV14
abundance: .
j_gene: TRBJ2-3
d_gene: TRBD2
CDR3aa: CASSQAWDYTTTDTQYF
CDR3nt: TGTGCCAGCAGCCAAGCCTGGGACTACACGACCACAGATACGCAGTATTTT

v_gene: TRBV18
abundance: .
j_gene: TRBJ1-5
d_gene: TRBD1
CDR3aa: CASSTTGERPQHF
CDR3nt: TGTGCCAGCTCAACAACAGGGGAGAGGCCCCAGCATTTT

v_gene: TRBV11-3
abundance: .
j_gene: TRBJ2-1
d_gene: TRBD2
CDR3aa: CASSARTSGIDEQFF
CDR3nt: TGTGCCAGCAGCGCCCGGACTAGCGGGATAGATGAGCAGTTCTTC

v_gene: TRBV9
abundance: .
j_gene: TRBJ1-4
d_gene: TRBD1
CDR3aa: CASSVGVTGGGEKLFF
CDR3nt: TGTGCCAGCAGCGTTGGGGTAACAGGGGGCGGTGAAAAACTGTTTTTT

v_gene: TRBV30
abundance: .
j_gene: TRBJ2-2
d_gene: TRBD1
CDR3aa: CAWSQGSTGVAGELFF
CDR3nt: TGTGCCTGGAGTCAAGGGAGCACAGGGGTAGCCGGGGAGCTGTTTTTT

v_gene: TRBV9
abundance: .
j_gene: TRBJ1-3
d_gene: .
CDR3aa: CASSDHRAGNTIYF
CDR3nt: TGTGCCAGCAGCGACCACAGGGCTGGAAACACCATATATTTT